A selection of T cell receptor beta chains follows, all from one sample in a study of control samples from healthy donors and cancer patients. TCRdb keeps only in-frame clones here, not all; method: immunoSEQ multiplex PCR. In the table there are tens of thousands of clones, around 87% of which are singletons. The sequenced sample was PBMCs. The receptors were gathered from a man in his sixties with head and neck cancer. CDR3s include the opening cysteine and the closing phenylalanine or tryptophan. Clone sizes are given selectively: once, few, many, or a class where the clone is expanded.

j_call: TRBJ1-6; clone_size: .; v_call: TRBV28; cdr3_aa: CASTDSGWEGIWSPLHF
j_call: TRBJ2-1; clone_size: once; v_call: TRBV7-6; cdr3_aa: CASSLYPKGQNSYNEQFF
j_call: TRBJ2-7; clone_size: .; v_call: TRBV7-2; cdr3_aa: CASSPPWAGSYEQYF
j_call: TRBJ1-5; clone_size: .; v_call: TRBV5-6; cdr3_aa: CASSLRTRGNQPQHF
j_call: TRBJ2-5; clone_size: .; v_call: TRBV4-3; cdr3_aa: CASSQQGTSGIQETQYF
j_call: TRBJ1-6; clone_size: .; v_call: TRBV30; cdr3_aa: CAWGIQFSYNSPLHF
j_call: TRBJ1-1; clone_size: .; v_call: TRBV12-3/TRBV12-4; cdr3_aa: CASRLPNTEAFF
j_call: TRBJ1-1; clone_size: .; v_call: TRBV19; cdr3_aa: CARGAWNTEAFF
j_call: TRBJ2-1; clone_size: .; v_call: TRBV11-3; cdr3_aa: CASSPGGSYNEQFF
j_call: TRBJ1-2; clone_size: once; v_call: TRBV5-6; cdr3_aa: CASSLAGKGYGYTF
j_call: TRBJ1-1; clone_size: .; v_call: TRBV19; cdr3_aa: CASSHNRDTEAFF
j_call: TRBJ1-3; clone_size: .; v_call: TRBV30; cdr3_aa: CAWSAAGTSYSGNTIYF
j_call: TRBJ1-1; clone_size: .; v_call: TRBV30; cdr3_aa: CAGQGQGLGTEAFF
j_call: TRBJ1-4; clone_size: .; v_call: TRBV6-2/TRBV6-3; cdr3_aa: CASSYSVEKLFF
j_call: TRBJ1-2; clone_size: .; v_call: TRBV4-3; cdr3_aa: CASSQVEGAYGYTF
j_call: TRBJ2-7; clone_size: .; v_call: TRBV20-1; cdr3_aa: CSAEQIYEQYF
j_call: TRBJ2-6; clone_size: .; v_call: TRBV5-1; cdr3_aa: CASSWGSGANVLTF
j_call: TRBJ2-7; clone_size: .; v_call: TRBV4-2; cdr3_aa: CASSRAGQMNYEQYF
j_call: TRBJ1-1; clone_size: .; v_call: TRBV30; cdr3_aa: CAWDRGNTEAFF
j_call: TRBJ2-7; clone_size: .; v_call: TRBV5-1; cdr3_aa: CASSPRDRVVGNYEQYF
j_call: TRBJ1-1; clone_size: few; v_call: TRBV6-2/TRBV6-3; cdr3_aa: CASSSQKTRRDTEAFF
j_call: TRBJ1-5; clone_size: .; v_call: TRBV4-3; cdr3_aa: CASSQAPSSHQPQHF
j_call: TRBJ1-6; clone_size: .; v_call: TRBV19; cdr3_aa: CASRPQGGGSPLHF
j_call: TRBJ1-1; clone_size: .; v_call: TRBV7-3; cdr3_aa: CASSLHMNTEAFF
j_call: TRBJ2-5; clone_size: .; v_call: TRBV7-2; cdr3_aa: CASSRGLAGGPAVETQYF
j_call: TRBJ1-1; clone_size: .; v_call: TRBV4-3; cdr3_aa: CASSQYGLQGGLGTEAFF
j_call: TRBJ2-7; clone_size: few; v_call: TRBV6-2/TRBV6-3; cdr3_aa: CASSDSGRSSYEQYF
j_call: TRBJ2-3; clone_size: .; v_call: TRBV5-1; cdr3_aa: CASSLTSGSTDTQYF
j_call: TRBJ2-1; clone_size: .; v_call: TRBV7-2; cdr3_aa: CASSPRSGPEQFF
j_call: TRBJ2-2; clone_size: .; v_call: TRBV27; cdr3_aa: CASSRGGSGELFF
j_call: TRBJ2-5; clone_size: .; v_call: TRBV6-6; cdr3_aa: CASSSSLQIQETQYF
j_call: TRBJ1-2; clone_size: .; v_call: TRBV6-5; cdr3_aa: CASSYKKGDGYTF
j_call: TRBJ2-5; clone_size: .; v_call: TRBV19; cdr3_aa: CASSLTAGGQETQYF
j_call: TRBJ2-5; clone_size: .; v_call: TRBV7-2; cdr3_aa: CASSLVVGARETQYF
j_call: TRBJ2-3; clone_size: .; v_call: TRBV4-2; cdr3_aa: CASSQDPSGRPTDTQYF
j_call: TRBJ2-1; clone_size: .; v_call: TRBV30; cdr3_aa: CAWSLGGGLGEQFF
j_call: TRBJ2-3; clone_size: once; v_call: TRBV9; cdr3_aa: CASSVSPIASTDTQYF
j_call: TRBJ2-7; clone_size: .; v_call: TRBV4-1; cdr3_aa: CASSQAARITYEQYF